This T cell receptor (beta chain) emerged from a study of Graves' ophthalmopathy and Graves' hyperthyroidism. Across the whole study: Pretreatment peripheral blood was obtained at initial diagnosis.

Fresh peripheral blood, 10 ml, was the PBMC source. The length of the CDR3 is 13 residues. The V and J ends lost 4 bases and 7 bases, in that order; junction bases with no gene match: 5. Germline loops: CDR1 SEHNR, CDR2 FQNEAQ (reference sequence). Using RNA transcripts, the TCR beta CDR3 regions were amplified. Investigators did first-round RT-PCR with HTBI primers, then second-round multiplex PCR. TCRdb reprocessed the multiplex PCR reads with MiXCR, giving one entry per CDR3 protein. The sample yields hundreds of thousands of distinct CDR3 sequences, over 20% seen once. The gene calls are TRBV7-9 and TRBJ1-2, with 8 nucleotides matching TRBD1. Sequenced input: peripheral blood. This clonotype was sampled from a woman in her late teens or twenties with stable Graves' hyperthyroidism. Some clones in this sample may be carry-over from other donors' samples. CDR3 nucleotides: TGTGCCAGCAGCTCCCCAGGGGGCGGTGGCTACACCTTC. It is translated as CASSSPGGGGYTF.